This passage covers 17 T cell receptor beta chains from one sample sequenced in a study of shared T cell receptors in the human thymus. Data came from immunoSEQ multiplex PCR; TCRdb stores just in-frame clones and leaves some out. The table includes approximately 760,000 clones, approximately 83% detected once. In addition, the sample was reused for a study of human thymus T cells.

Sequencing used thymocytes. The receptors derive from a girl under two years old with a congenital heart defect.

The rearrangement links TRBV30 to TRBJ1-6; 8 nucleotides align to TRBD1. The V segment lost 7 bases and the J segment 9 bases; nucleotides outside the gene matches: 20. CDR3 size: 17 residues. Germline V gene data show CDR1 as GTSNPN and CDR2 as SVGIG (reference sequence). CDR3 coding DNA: TGTGCCTCCACCCTCCCCAGACAGGGGTTGAGTGGTTCACCCCTCCACTTT. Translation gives CASTLPRQGLSGSPLHF. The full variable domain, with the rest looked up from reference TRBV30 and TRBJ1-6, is SQTIHQWPATLVQPVGSPLSLECTVEGTSNPNLYWYRQAAGRGLQLLFYSVGIGQISSEVPQNLSASRPQDRQFILSSKKLLLSDSGFYLCASTLPRQGLSGSPLHFGNGTRLTVT.

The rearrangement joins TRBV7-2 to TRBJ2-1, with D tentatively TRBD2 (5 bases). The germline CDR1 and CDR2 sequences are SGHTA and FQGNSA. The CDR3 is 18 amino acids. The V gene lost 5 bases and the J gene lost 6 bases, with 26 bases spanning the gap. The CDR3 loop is CASSHNGGLSPSPNEQFF. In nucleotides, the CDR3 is TGTGCCAGCAGCCACAACGGTGGACTTTCGCCGTCTCCCAATGAGCAGTTCTTC.

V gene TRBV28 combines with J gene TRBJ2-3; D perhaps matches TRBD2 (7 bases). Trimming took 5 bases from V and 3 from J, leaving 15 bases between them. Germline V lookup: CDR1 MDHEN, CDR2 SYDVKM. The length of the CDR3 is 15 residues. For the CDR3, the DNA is TGTGCCAGCAGTCTAGGGGGGGATGAGACAGATACGCAGTATTTT. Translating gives CASSLGGDETDTQYF.

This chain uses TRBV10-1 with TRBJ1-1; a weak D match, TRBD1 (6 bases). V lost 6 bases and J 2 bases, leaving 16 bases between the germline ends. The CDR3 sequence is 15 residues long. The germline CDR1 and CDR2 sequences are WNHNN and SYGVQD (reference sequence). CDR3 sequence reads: CASSAAGGINTEAFF. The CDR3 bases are TGCGCCAGCAGCGCAGCGGGGGGCATAAACACTGAAGCTTTCTTT.

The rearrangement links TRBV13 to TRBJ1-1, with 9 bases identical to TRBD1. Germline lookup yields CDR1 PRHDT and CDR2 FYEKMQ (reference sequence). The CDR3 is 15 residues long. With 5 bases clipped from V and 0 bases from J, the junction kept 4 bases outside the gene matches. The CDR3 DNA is TGTGCCAGCAGCGTGGACAGGGGTATGAACACTGAAGCTTTCTTT. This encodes CASSVDRGMNTEAFF.

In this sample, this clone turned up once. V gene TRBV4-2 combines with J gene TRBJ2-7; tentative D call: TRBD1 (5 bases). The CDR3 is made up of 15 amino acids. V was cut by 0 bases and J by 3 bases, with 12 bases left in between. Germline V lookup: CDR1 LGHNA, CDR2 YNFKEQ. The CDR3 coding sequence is TGTGCCAGCAGCCAAGATCTAAGGGGCGGCTACGAGCAGTACTTC. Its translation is CASSQDLRGGYEQYF.

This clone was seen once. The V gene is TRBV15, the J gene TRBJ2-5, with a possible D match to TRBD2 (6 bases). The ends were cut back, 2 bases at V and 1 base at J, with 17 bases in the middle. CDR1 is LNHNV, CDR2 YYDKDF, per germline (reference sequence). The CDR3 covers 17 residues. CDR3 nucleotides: TGTGCCACCAGCAGAAATCTAGCGAATGGTCTCCAAGAGACCCAGTACTTC. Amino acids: CATSRNLANGLQETQYF. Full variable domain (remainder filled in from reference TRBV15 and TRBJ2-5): DAMVIQNPRYQVTQFGKPVTLSCSQTLNHNVMYWYQQKSSQAPKLLFHYYDKDFNNEADTPDNFQSRRPNTSFCFLDIRSPGLGDTAMYLCATSRNLANGLQETQYFGPGTRLLVL.

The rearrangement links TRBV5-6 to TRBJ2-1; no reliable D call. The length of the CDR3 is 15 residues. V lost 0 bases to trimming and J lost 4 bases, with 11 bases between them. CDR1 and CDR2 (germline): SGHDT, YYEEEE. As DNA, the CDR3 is TGTGCCAGCAGCTTGGTCCAAGCCGCATACAATGAGCAGTTCTTC. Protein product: CASSLVQAAYNEQFF.

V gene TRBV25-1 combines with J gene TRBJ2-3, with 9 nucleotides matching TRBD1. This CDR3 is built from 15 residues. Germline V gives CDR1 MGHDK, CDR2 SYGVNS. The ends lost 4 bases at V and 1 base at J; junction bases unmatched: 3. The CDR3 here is CASSGGDRGTDTQYF. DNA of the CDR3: TGTGCCAGCAGTGGGGGGGACAGGGGCACAGATACGCAGTATTTT.

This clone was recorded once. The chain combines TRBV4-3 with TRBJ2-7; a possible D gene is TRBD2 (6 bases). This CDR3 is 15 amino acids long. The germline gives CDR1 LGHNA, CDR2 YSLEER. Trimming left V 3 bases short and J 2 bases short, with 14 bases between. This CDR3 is CASSQEGLGAYEQYF. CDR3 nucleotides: TGCGCCAGCAGCCAGGAGGGTTTGGGGGCCTACGAGCAGTACTTC.

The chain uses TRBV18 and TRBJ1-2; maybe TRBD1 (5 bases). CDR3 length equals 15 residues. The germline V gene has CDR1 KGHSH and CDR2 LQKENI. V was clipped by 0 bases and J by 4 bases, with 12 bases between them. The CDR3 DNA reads TGTGCCAGCTCACCACCGCTTGGGCAGGGCTATGGCTACACCTTC. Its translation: CASSPPLGQGYGYTF.

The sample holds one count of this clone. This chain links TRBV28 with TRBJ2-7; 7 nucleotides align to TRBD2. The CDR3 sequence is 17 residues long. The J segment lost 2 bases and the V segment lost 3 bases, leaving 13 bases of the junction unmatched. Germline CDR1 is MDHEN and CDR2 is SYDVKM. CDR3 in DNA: TGTGCCAGCAGTTTGCAGCGGGGAGAGTCAGAAACCTACGAGCAGTACTTC. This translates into CASSLQRGESETYEQYF.

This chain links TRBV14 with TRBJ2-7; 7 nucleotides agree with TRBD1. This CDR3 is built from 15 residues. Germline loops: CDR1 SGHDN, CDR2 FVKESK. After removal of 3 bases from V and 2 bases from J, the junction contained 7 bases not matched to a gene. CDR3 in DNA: TGTGCCAGCAGCCAGAAATCAACAGGGGCCTACGAGCAGTACTTC. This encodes CASSQKSTGAYEQYF.

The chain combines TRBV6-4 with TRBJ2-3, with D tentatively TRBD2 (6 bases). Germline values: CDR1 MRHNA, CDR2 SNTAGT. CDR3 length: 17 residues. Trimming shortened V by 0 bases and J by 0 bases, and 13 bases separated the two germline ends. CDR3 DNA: TGTGCCAGCAGTGACTCGAACGGGAGCCTTAGCACAGATACGCAGTATTTT. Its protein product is CASSDSNGSLSTDTQYF.

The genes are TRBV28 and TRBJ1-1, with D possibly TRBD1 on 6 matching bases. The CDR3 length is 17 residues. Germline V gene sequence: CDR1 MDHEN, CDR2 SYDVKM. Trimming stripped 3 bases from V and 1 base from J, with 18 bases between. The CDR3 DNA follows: TGTGCCAGCAGTTTTGAGAAATACAGGGTCGGGAACACTGAAGCTTTCTTT. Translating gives CASSFEKYRVGNTEAFF.

The CDR3 spells CASRKMPGTDGISVVGQYF. The DNA for the CDR3 is TGTGCCAGCAGGAAGATGCCGGGAACTGACGGGATTTCAGTGGTAGGGCAGTACTTC. The chain recombines TRBV16 with TRBJ2-7; D is perhaps TRBD2 (5 bases). This CDR3 is 19 amino acids long. The germline V and J ends were trimmed by 6 bases and 9 bases, with 36 bases remaining between them. Germline CDR1 is KGHSY and CDR2 is FQNENV.

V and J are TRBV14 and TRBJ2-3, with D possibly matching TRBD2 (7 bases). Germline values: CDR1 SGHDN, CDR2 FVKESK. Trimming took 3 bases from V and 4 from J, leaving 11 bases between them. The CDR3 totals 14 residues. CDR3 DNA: TGTGCCAGCAGCCAGGGGGAGGGGGCAGATACGCAGTATTTT. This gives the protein CASSQGEGADTQYF.